This T cell receptor (beta chain) was obtained from a study of blood T cells in healthy people across ages. Primed by a sample-barcoded 5' primer and a J-beta primer mix, a second PCR proceeded for roughly 7 to 11 cycles. TCRdb fed the 5' RACE reads into MiXCR, producing one record per CDR3 protein. The sample includes around 500,000 distinct CDR3 sequences, around 48% seen only once; the top ten take 20% to 25%. The V gene lost 10 bases and the J gene lost 7 bases, with 26 bases spanning the gap. The length of the CDR3 is 15 residues. Germline lookup yields CDR1 MGHDK and CDR2 SYGVNS. V usage is TRBV25-1 and J usage is TRBJ2-7; TRBD1 might be the D (6 bases). Source material: blood. The receptor comes from a man of 80 years or more in good health. CDR3 DNA: TGTGCCACCACAACTTGGGGGCCCAGCGGATTTGAGCAGTACTTC. Its translation: CATTTWGPSGFEQYF.